This paragraph reports one TCR beta chain. As handled by the study authors: Researchers report that nucleated cell counts were estimated from reference gene primer amplification. Clones were sequenced by immunoSEQ multiplex PCR, and TCRdb holds only the in-frame ones, with some missing. Clone size and the V and J calls come from that table; the DNA yielded D and trimming. The sample carries fewer than 45,000 clones, almost 85% recorded once. The CDR3 sequence is 14 residues long. V was cut by 3 bases and J by 6 bases, with 14 bases left in between. Germline V lookup: CDR1 ENHRY, CDR2 SYGVKD. This sample stems from a study of blood T cell repertoires in COVID-19. Study in general: Sources were T cells, B-cell-depleted T cells, or PBMCs; the material itself was cDNA or gDNA.

Sequenced: peripheral blood. The TCR sequence derives from a human donor in a cohort sampled during active COVID-19. The chain links TRBV10-3 to TRBJ2-5, with D perhaps matching TRBD1 (6 bases). The chain's CDR3 is CAISDGGGRKTQYF. The CDR3 region has the DNA TGTGCCATCAGTGATGGGGGCGGGCGCAAGACCCAGTACTTC.